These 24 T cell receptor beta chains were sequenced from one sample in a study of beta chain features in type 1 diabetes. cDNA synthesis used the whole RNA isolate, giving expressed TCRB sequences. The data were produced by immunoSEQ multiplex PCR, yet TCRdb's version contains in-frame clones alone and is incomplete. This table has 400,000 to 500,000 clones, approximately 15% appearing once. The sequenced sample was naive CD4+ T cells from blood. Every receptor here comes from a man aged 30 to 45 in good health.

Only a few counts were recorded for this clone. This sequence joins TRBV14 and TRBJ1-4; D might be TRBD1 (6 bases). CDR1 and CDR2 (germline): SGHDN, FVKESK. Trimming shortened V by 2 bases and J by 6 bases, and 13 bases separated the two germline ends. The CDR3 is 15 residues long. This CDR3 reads CASSQRHRADEKLFF. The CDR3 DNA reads TGTGCCAGCAGCCAACGCCACAGGGCTGATGAAAAACTGTTTTTT.

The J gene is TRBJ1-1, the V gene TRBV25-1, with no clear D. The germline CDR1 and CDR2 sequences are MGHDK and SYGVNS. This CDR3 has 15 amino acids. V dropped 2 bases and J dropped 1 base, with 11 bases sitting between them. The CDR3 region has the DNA TGTGCCAGCAGTGAAGCCGGGTCAGGGAACACTGAAGCTTTCTTT. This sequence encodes CASSEAGSGNTEAFF.

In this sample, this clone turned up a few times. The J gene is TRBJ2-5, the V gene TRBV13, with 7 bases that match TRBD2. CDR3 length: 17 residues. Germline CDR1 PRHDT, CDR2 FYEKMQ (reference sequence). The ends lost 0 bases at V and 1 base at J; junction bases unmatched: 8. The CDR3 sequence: CASSLGGLAAFQETQYF. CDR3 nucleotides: TGTGCCAGCAGCTTAGGGGGTCTAGCGGCCTTCCAAGAGACCCAGTACTTC.

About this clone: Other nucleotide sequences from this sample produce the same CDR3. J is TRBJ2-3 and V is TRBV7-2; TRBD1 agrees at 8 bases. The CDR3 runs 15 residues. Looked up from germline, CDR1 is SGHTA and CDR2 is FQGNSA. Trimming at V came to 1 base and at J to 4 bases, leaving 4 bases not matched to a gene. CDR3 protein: CASSLDLGQADTQYF. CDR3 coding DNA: TGTGCCAGCAGCTTAGACTTGGGACAGGCAGATACGCAGTATTTT. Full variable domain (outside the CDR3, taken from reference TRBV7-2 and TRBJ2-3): GAGVSQSPSNKVTEKGKDVELRCDPISGHTALYWYRQSLGQGLEFLIYFQGNSAPDKSGLPSDRFSAERTGGSVSTLTIQRTQQEDSAVYLCASSLDLGQADTQYFGPGTRLTVL.

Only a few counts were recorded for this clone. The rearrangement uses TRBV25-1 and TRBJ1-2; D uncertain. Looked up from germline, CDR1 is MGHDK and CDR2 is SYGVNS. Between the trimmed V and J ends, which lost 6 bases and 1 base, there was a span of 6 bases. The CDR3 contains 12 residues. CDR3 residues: CASRSGNYGYTF. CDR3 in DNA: TGTGCCAGCAGGTCCGGTAACTATGGCTACACCTTC.

The CDR3 is CASSYFSLGGETQYF. The CDR3 bases are TGTGCCAGCAGCTATTTTAGTCTTGGCGGCGAGACCCAGTACTTC. The chain carries TRBV7-2 and TRBJ2-5; D is unclear. There are 15 residues in the CDR3. Germline V gene sequence: CDR1 SGHTA, CDR2 FQGNSA. V dropped 4 bases and J dropped 5 bases, with 17 bases sitting between them. Full variable domain (remainder filled in from reference TRBV7-2 and TRBJ2-5): GAGVSQSPSNKVTEKGKDVELRCDPISGHTALYWYRQSLGQGLEFLIYFQGNSAPDKSGLPSDRFSAERTGGSVSTLTIQRTQQEDSAVYLCASSYFSLGGETQYFGPGTRLLVL.

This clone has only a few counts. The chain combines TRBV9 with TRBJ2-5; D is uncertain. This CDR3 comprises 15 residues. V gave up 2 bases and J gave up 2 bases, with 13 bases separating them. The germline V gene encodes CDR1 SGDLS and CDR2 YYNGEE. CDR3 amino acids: CASSVDGSLQETQYF. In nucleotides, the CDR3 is TGTGCCAGCAGCGTTGATGGCAGCCTTCAAGAGACCCAGTACTTC.

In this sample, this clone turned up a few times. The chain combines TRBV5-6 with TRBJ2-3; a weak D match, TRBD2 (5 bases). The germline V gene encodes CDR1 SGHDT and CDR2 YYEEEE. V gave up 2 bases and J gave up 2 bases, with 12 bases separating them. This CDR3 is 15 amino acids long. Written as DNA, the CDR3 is TGTGCCAGCAGCTTCTTCACTAGGGCCACAGATACGCAGTATTTT. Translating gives CASSFFTRATDTQYF.

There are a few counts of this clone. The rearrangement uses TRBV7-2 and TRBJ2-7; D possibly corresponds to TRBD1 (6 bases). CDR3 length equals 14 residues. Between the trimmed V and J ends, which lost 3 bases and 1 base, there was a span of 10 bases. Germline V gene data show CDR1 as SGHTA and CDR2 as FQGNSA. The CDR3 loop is CASSLDRESYEQYF. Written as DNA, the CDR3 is TGTGCCAGCAGCTTGGACAGAGAATCCTACGAGCAGTACTTC.

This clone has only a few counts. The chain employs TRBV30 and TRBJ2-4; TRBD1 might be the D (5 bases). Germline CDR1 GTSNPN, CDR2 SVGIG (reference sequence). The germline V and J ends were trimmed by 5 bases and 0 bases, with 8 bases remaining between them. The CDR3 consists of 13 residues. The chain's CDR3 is CAWDRLAKNIQYF. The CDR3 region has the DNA TGTGCCTGGGACAGACTAGCCAAAAACATTCAGTACTTC.

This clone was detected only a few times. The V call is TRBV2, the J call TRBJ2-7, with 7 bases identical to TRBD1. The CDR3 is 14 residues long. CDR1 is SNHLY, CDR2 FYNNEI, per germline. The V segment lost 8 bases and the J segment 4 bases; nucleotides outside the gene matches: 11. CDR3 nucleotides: TGTGCCAGCTACACAGGGGAAGAAATATACGAGCAGTACTTC. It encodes CASYTGEEIYEQYF.

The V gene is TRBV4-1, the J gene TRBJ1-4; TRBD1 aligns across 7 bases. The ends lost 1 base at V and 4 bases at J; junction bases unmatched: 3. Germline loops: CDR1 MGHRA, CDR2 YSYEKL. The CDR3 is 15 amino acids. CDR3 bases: TGCGCCAGCAGCCAAGGGACAGGCGATAATGAAAAACTGTTTTTT. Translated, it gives CASSQGTGDNEKLFF.

CDR3 nucleotide sequence: TGTGCCAGCAGCTTAGGATGGGCGGAAGAGACCCAGTACTTC. This translates into CASSLGWAEETQYF. This sequence joins TRBV7-2 and TRBJ2-5; the D is unclear. There are 14 residues in the CDR3. Germline V gene data show CDR1 as SGHTA and CDR2 as FQGNSA. The ends were cut back, 1 base at V and 3 bases at J, with 9 bases in the middle.

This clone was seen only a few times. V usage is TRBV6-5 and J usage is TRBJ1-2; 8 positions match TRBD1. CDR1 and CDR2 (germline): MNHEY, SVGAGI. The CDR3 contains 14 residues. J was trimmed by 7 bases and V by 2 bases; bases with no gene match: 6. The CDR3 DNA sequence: TGTGCCAGCAGTTACCGAGACAGGGGTCGTGGCTACACCTTC. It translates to CASSYRDRGRGYTF.

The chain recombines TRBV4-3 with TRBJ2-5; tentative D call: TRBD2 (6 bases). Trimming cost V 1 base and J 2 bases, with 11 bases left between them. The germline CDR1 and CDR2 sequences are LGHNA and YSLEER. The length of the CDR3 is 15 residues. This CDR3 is CASSQVWLAQETQYF. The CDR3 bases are TGCGCCAGCAGCCAAGTGTGGCTAGCGCAAGAGACCCAGTACTTC.

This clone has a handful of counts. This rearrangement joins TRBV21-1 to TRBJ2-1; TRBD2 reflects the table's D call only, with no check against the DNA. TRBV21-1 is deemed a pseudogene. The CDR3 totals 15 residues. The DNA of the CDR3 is TGTGCCAGCAGCAAGGCACTAGATAGCGCGACTGAGCAGTTCTTC. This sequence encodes CASSKALDSATEQFF.

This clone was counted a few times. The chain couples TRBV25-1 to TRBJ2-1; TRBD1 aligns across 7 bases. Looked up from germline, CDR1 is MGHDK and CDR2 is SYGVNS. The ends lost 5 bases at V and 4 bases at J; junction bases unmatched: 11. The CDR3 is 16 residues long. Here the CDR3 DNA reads TGTGCCAGCAGTCCGACAGGGACGGCCAGGTACAATGAGCAGTTCTTC. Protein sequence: CASSPTGTARYNEQFF.

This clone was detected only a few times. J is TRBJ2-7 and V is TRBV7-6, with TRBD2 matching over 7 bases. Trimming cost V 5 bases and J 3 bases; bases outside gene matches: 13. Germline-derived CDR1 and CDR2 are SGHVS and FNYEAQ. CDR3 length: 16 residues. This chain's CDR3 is CASSPKRDHFIYEQYV. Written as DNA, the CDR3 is TGTGCCAGCAGCCCCAAGCGGGACCACTTCATCTACGAGCAGTACGTC.

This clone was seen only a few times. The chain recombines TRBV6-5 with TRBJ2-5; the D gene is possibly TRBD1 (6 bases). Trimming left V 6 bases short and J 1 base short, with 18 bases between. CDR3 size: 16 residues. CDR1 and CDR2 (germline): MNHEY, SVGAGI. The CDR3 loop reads CASRYRTDRTQETQYF. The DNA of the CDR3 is TGTGCCAGCAGGTACCGGACCGACAGGACCCAAGAGACCCAGTACTTC.

The CDR3 nucleotides are TGTGCCAGCAGTGAGAGAGCAGGGGACACTTCACCCCTCCACTTT. This translates into CASSERAGDTSPLHF. The chain uses TRBV6-1 and TRBJ1-6; a weak D match, TRBD1 (6 bases). This CDR3 contains 15 residues. From germline, CDR1 is MNHNS and CDR2 SASEGT. V lost 3 bases and J lost 9, with 15 bases in between.

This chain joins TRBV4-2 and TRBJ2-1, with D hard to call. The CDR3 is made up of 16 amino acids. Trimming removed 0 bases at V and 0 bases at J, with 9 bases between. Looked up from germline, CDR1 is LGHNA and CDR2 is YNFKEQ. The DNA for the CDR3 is TGTGCCAGCAGCCAAGAAAGGATAGGCTCCTACAATGAGCAGTTCTTC. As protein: CASSQERIGSYNEQFF.

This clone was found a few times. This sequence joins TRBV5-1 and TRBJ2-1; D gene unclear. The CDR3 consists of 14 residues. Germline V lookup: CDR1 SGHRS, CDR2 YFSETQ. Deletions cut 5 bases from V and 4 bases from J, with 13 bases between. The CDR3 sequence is CASRADTPYNEQFF. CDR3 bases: TGCGCCAGCAGGGCAGACACGCCATACAATGAGCAGTTCTTC.

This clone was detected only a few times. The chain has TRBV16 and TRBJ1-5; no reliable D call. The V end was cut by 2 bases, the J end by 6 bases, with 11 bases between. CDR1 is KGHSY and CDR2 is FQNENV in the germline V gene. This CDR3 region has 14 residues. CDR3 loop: CASSQIPLGQPQHF. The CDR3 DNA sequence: TGTGCCAGCAGCCAAATTCCACTGGGTCAGCCCCAGCATTTT. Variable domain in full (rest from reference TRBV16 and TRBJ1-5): GEEVAQTPKHLVRGEGQKAKLYCAPIKGHSYVFWYQQVLKNEFKFLISFQNENVFDETGMPKERFSAKCLPNSPCSLEIQATKLEDSAVYFCASSQIPLGQPQHFGDGTRLSIL.

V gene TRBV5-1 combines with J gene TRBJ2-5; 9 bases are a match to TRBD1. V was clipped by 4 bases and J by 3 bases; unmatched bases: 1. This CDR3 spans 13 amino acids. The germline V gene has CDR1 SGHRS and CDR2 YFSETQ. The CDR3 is CASSRTGEETQYF. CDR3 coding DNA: TGCGCCAGCAGCAGGACAGGGGAAGAGACCCAGTACTTC.